This T cell receptor beta chain comes out of a study of shared clonotypes between healthy human individuals (dated by TCRdb to between 2020 and 2021). Regarding the research as a whole: The cohort included a few men and two women between 18 and 49 years of age. For each donor, CD4 naive and CD4 memory were each given three plates, CD8 naive was given two plates, and CD8 memory was given one plate. The study deeply sequenced blood TCR repertoires of about five healthy adults to estimate repertoire size and the extent of clonotype sharing between individuals. Different laboratories and diverse techniques were used to prepare libraries and sequence TCR repertoires, to increase sequencing depth and limit assay-specific biases. Each donor's leukapheresis produced roughly between about 0.85 and 10 billion PBMCs.

Inclusive of the bounding cysteine and phenylalanine, the CDR3 is 15 residues long. Kept here is only the CDR3 DNA, which spans 45 bases and is read in frame from base 1. The germline V gene specifies MNHEY as CDR1 and SVGAGI as CDR2. V lost 6 bases and J lost 4 bases, and the count of bases not matched to a germline gene is 9. Using the deep immunoSEQ assay, multiplex PCR amplified TCR CDR3 regions from genomic DNA. Extracted genomic DNA from each cell subset was spread evenly across all wells of several immunoSEQ 96-well plates, with each plate serving as a replicate. Each replicate PCR for sorted subsets received roughly 0.2 ug genomic DNA, equal to roughly 29,000 T cell genomes. The purified libraries were quantified using a Qubit 3.0 fluorometer, sized with a Bioanalyzer 2100, and then quantified again using the KAPA Library Quantification kit. Every immunoSEQ 96-well plate was sequenced on a separate single-read 150-cycle Illumina NextSeq 550 flow cell. The source study handled its data this way. The immunoSEQ output contained only junctional sequences without quality scores, so filtering could not match that applied to full-length reads. Sequences were annotated with PyIR, a Python wrapper for IgBLAST v1.9, using IMGT germline references to assign V/J genes and CDR3. Reads with weak V/J assignments (E-value above 1e-6), missing CDR3, stop codons, out-of-frame junctions, or ambiguous translated residues were removed. V3J clonotypes were defined as sequences sharing the same inferred V gene, J gene, and CDR3 amino acid sequence. Percentage overlap between repertoires was computed as shared unique clonotypes divided by the size of the smaller repertoire. RTK rarefaction, the Chao1 estimator, and Recon v2.1 estimates of unobserved clonotypes were used to assess repertoire richness. For all TCRbeta clonotypes obtained by the gDNA method from four donors, generation probabilities were computed with OLGA. In its TCRdb copy, this immuneACCESS table keeps in-frame sequences only and misses some clones. Where compared with another copy, unresolved V genes explain less than half of these, and the others have no known cause. That table supplies the V and J calls and clone size; D and trimming were determined from the DNA. This sample holds roughly 2.5 million clones; just over 90% were observed only once. The ten most abundant clones make up over 0.12% of the sample.

Beyond this particular receptor, the publication reports: Pairwise subsampling indicated that sequencing depth was expected to affect the degree of clonotype sharing among donors. Naive subsets generally had larger estimated clonotype richness than memory subsets. Compared with non-shared clonotypes, the clonotypes found in all four sorted-subset donors had higher generation probabilities. Rarefaction of sorted-subset datasets indicated incomplete sequencing despite the large sequencing depth. Approximately 4.8% of naive CD4, around 3.5% of naive CD8, roughly 2.4% of memory CD4, and approximately 0.39% of memory CD8 clonotypes were shared across a handful of donors. Sampling was restricted to blood, and TCR repertoires in tissues likely differ from the TCR repertoires found in blood. The small number of donors limited the genetic and exposure-history diversity represented.

Healthy HIV-negative adults with no recently reported acute infections or vaccinations were included as donors. Only Caucasian adults living in Nashville, Tennessee, USA were represented among the donors. CD4+ T cells were enriched by magnetic negative selection; naive cells were then positively selected on CD45RA, and the negative fraction formed the memory subset. After blood collection by leukapheresis, PBMCs were isolated using Ficoll-Histopaque density gradient centrifugation and then cryopreserved in the vapor phase of liquid nitrogen. Analytical flow cytometry was used to check the purity and quantity of every magnetically sorted T cell population. From each sorted fraction, genomic DNA was isolated and quantified by UV absorbance on a Nanodrop 2000c. As for this clone: There is no known antigen for this receptor. Base qualities are not recorded, but no much larger clone differs from it by a single base.

The chain employs TRBV6-5 and TRBJ1-1; 9 bases in the middle match TRBD1. The clonotype originates from a man in his late teens or twenties in good health. The source material was naive CD4+ T cells sorted from blood. The intended sense of this specimen's cell subset or site label: CD45RA+ positively selected. Here the CDR3 is given as CASRSQGQGGTEAFF. In nucleotides, the sequence is TGTGCCAGCAGAAGCCAGGGACAGGGAGGCACTGAAGCTTTCTTT.